These 28 T cell receptor beta chains share one sample of origin, sequenced in a study of molecular identifiers for immune sequencing clone quantification. MiXCR, run by TCRdb on the PCR reads, gives a single entry per CDR3 protein. The table records 400,000 to 600,000 distinct CDR3 sequences, around 25% of them present only once. Sequenced sample: naive CD8+ T cells from blood, with Jurkat cell RNA spiked in. Subset reported: FACS-sorted CD8+CD4-CCR7+CD45RA+ naive T cells. Receptors were obtained from a human donor in good health. Some libraries in this study had Jurkat cell RNA spiked in.

This rearrangement joins TRBV6-5 to TRBJ2-1, with 13 bases aligning to TRBD2. The J segment lost 9 bases and the V segment lost 6 bases, leaving 11 bases of the junction unmatched. Germline V gene sequence: CDR1 MNHEY, CDR2 SVGAGI. The CDR3 sequence is 16 residues long. The CDR3 bases are TGTGCCAGCAGCTTGGGACTAGCGGGATCGGGAAGTGAGCAGTTCTTC. Translating it yields CASSLGLAGSGSEQFF.

This clonotype was picked up many times. The V call is TRBV12-3 or TRBV12-4, the J call TRBJ1-6, with 10 bases lining up with TRBD1. Trimming at V came to 5 bases and at J to 1 base, leaving 8 bases not matched to a gene. The CDR3 covers 18 residues. CDR3 sequence: CASSPGQGIRSYNSPLHF. The CDR3 coding sequence is TGTGCCAGCAGTCCGGGACAGGGGATAAGGTCCTATAATTCACCCCTCCACTTT.

This clonotype was counted once. The chain is built from TRBV28 and TRBJ2-3; D is possibly TRBD1 or TRBD2 (5 bases each). CDR1 and CDR2 (germline): MDHEN, SYDVKM. V shed 4 bases and J shed 10 bases, with 21 bases lying between them. The CDR3 runs 15 residues. DNA for the CDR3: TGTGCCAGCAGTTCAAACTGGGGGATCGCCGCTCCGCAGTATTTT. As protein: CASSSNWGIAAPQYF. Variable domain in full (rest from reference TRBV28 and TRBJ2-3): DVKVTQSSRYLVKRTGEKVFLECVQDMDHENMFWYRQDPGLGLRLIYFSYDVKMKEKGDIPEGYSVSREKKERFSLILESASTNQTSMYLCASSSNWGIAAPQYFGPGTRLTVL.

The table lists this clonotype with a few counts. J is TRBJ1-1 and V is TRBV27; no reliable D call. Looked up from germline, CDR1 is MNHEY and CDR2 is SMNVEV (reference sequence). This CDR3 comprises 13 residues. Trimming took 2 bases from V and 3 from J, leaving 7 bases between them. The CDR3 bases are TGTGCCAGCAGTTTAATGAGCTACACTGAAGCTTTCTTT. Protein sequence: CASSLMSYTEAFF.

On this clonotype itself: This may arise from a read error, as a much more abundant clone is one base away. The chain uses TRBV4-3 and TRBJ2-7; 9 bases align to TRBD1. The CDR3 loop spans 15 amino acids. Per germline, CDR1 LGHNA and CDR2 YSLEER. V lost 0 bases to trimming and J lost 6 bases; unmatched junction nucleotides: 6. This CDR3 reads CASSQEYRGRCEQYF. CDR3 in DNA: TGCGCCAGCAGCCAAGAGTACAGGGGGCGGTGCGAGCAGTACTTC.

Ten or more counts support this clonotype. The chain joins TRBV6-2 or TRBV6-3 to TRBJ1-1; D is ambiguous. Germline V gene sequence: CDR1 MNHEY, CDR2 SVGEGT. Trimming removed 7 bases from V and 2 bases from J, with 20 bases in between. The length of the CDR3 is 16 residues. CDR3 in DNA: TGTGCCAGCACAAACTTTTACCCCGGCCTTAACACTGAAGCTTTCTTT. Translating gives CASTNFYPGLNTEAFF.

This clonotype was seen only a few times. V and J are TRBV12-3 or TRBV12-4 and TRBJ1-1; TRBD1 aligns across 10 bases. The CDR3 runs to 14 residues. V gave up 3 bases and J gave up 6 bases; unmatched junction bases: 4. CDR3 coding DNA: TGTGCCAGCAGTTTGGGACAGGGGTCGCCTGAAGCTTTCTTT. Translated, it gives CASSLGQGSPEAFF.

This clonotype was detected ten times or more. The chain joins TRBV4-3 to TRBJ1-5, with D maybe TRBD1 (6 bases). Germline V gene sequence: CDR1 LGHNA, CDR2 YSLEER. The V end lost 0 bases, the J end lost 1 base, and 16 bases lay between the germline ends. The CDR3 spans 18 residues. CDR3 in amino acids: CASSQERDRHNSNQPQHF. The CDR3 DNA reads TGCGCCAGCAGCCAAGAGAGAGACAGGCATAACAGCAATCAGCCCCAGCATTTT.

At least ten counts were recorded for this clonotype. This chain links TRBV20-1 with TRBJ2-5; D unclear. CDR1 and CDR2 (germline): DFQATT, SNEGSKA (reference sequence). This CDR3 comprises 13 residues. V lost 0 bases and J lost 3, with 8 bases in between. The CDR3 nucleotides read TGCAGTGCTAGAGATCTTGGAGAAGAGACCCAGTACTTC. Amino acids: CSARDLGEETQYF.

CDR3 sequence (DNA): TGTGCCAGCAGCAGGACTGAGTACACTGAAGCTTTCTTT. Translated: CASSRTEYTEAFF. The V call is TRBV5-3, the J call TRBJ1-1; D is unresolved. TRBV5-3 belongs to the ORF category, with a function that is uncertain. The CDR3 contains 13 residues. Trimming removed 8 bases at V and 3 bases at J, with 14 bases between.

In regard to this clonotype: Mismatch with germline at one junction end may stem from a read error. The genes are TRBV3-1 and TRBJ2-3; D is perhaps TRBD2 (5 bases). CDR1 and CDR2 from the germline V gene are LGHDT and YNNKEL (reference sequence). The CDR3 totals 17 residues. CDR3 region: CAGSGRGLLLSTDTQYF. As DNA, the CDR3 is TGTGCCGGCAGCGGTCGGGGTCTGCTTCTTAGCACAGATACGCAGTATTTT.

At least ten counts were recorded for this clonotype. V gene TRBV7-9 combines with J gene TRBJ1-1, with no clear D. Trimming pared 5 bases from V and 1 base from J, leaving 8 bases between. CDR1 is SEHNR and CDR2 is FQNEAQ in the germline V gene (reference sequence). CDR3 length equals 13 residues. This chain's CDR3 is CASSPLANTEAFF. As DNA, the CDR3 is TGTGCCAGCAGCCCATTAGCGAACACTGAAGCTTTCTTT. The variable domain in full, with the rest retrieved from reference TRBV7-9 and TRBJ1-1, is DTGVSQNPRHKITKRGQNVTFRCDPISEHNRLYWYRQTLGQGPEFLTYFQNEAQLEKSRLLSDRFSAERPKGSFSTLEIQRTEQGDSAMYLCASSPLANTEAFFGQGTRLTVV.

Ten or more counts support this clonotype. V usage is TRBV7-9 and J usage is TRBJ2-3; 14 bases align to TRBD2. With 4 bases clipped from V and 2 bases from J, the junction kept 5 bases outside the gene matches. The germline gives CDR1 SEHNR, CDR2 FQNEAQ (reference sequence). The CDR3 runs 17 residues. The CDR3 sequence is CASSSGLAGVTTDTQYF. The CDR3 DNA follows: TGTGCCAGCAGCTCGGGACTAGCGGGGGTTACCACAGATACGCAGTATTTT.

The chain is built from TRBV7-2 and TRBJ1-1; TRBD1 is a possible D gene (6 bases). This CDR3 is 16 amino acids long. V lost 7 bases to trimming and J lost 0 bases, with 18 bases between them. Germline V gene lookup returns CDR1 SGHTA and CDR2 FQGNSA. In nucleotides, the CDR3 is TGTGCCAGCACCCGAAGCTTCAGGGACATGAACACTGAAGCTTTCTTT. Translating it yields CASTRSFRDMNTEAFF. Using reference TRBV7-2 and TRBJ1-1 for the parts outside the CDR3, the full variable domain is GAGVSQSPSNKVTEKGKDVELRCDPISGHTALYWYRQSLGQGLEFLIYFQGNSAPDKSGLPSDRFSAERTGGSVSTLTIQRTQQEDSAVYLCASTRSFRDMNTEAFFGQGTRLTVV.

This clonotype was detected only a few times. The gene calls are TRBV9 and TRBJ2-3, with TRBD2 matching 12 bases. Germline CDR1 and CDR2: SGDLS and YYNGEE. Trimming cost V 1 base and J 1 base; bases outside gene matches: 4. The CDR3 is made up of 17 amino acids. DNA for the CDR3: TGTGCCAGCAGCGTAACGGGACTAGCGGGTGGCACAGATACGCAGTATTTT. Translating it yields CASSVTGLAGGTDTQYF.

This chain joins TRBV5-1 and TRBJ2-7, with 9 bases identical to TRBD1. The CDR3 covers 15 residues. Germline V gene sequence: CDR1 SGHRS, CDR2 YFSETQ. V dropped 0 bases and J dropped 6; count of bases not matched to a gene: 7. CDR3 bases: TGCGCCAGCAGCTTGGACGCCGGGACAGGGCCCGAGCAGTACTTC. Protein sequence: CASSLDAGTGPEQYF. Drawing the rest from reference TRBV5-1 and TRBJ2-7, the complete variable domain is KAGVTQTPRYLIKTRGQQVTLSCSPISGHRSVSWYQQTPGQGLQFLFEYFSETQRNKGNFPGRFSGRQFSNSRSEMNVSTLELGDSALYLCASSLDAGTGPEQYFGPGTRLTVT.

This clonotype turned up a few times. The rearrangement uses TRBV7-9 and TRBJ2-7; TRBD1 matches 9 bases. V gave up 5 bases and J gave up 5 bases; unmatched junction bases: 7. This CDR3 is 14 amino acids long. Germline V gives CDR1 SEHNR, CDR2 FQNEAQ (reference sequence). The CDR3, as DNA: TGTGCCAGCAGCCCCCGGACAGGGGTGGACGAGCAGTACTTC. Its protein is CASSPRTGVDEQYF.

As concerns this clonotype: A much bigger clone sits one base away, suggesting this may be a read error. The CDR3 here is CASSPKGAFYSYTF. CDR3 nucleotides: TGCGCCAGCAGCCCTAAGGGCGCCTTCTATAGCTACACCTTC. V usage is TRBV4-1 and J usage is TRBJ1-2, with unresolved D. CDR3 length: 14 residues. Germline values: CDR1 MGHRA, CDR2 YSYEKL.

The genes are TRBV10-3 and TRBJ2-7; the match to TRBD2 covers 7 bases. Germline values: CDR1 ENHRY, CDR2 SYGVKD. With V trimmed by 0 bases and J by 3 bases, 2 bases remained unmatched. CDR3 length: 14 amino acids. CDR3 amino acids: CAISESGDYYEQYF. CDR3 DNA sequence: TGTGCCATCAGTGAGTCGGGGGACTACTACGAGCAGTACTTC.

Turning to this clonotype: The conserved phenylalanine or tryptophan normally closing the CDR3 is absent here, so this likely arose from a read error. The CDR3: CASSELPGAFL. The CDR3 DNA reads as TGTGCCAGCAGTGAACTGCCGGGTGCTTTCCTT. V is TRBV2 and J is TRBJ1-1; D is uncertain. The CDR3 length is 11 residues. The V and J ends lost 2 bases and 11 bases respectively, with 9 bases between them. CDR1 and CDR2 (germline): SNHLY, FYNNEI.

This clonotype was found a few times. This chain links TRBV19 with TRBJ2-2; 9 bases line up with TRBD2. With V trimmed by 3 bases and J by 5 bases, 7 bases remained unmatched. Germline CDR1 and CDR2: LNHDA and SQIVND (reference sequence). This CDR3 has 16 amino acids. CDR3 bases: TGTGCCAGTAGTATTACCGCGGGAGGGGTTACCGGGGAGCTGTTTTTT. Its protein is CASSITAGGVTGELFF.

Concerning this clonotype: One base away lies a much larger clone, so this may be a sequencing read error. This sequence joins TRBV20-1 and TRBJ2-7; D gene uncertain. Germline V gene lookup returns CDR1 DFQATT and CDR2 SNEGSKA (reference sequence). CDR3 length: 13 amino acids. V lost 5 bases and J 0 bases, leaving 11 bases between the germline ends. This CDR3 is CSAPDRRSYEQYF. The CDR3 DNA reads TGCAGTGCTCCGGACCGACGCTCCTACGAGCAGTACTTC.

The V call is TRBV6-5, the J call TRBJ2-3, with D unresolved. Germline CDR1 MNHEY, CDR2 SVGAGI. V lost 11 bases, J lost 6 bases, and 21 bases lay in between. The CDR3 totals 14 residues. CDR3 nucleotide sequence: TGTGCCCGCCGTTATGCCGGCCGCCCCGATACGCAGTATTTT. Translating it yields CARRYAGRPDTQYF.

The chain carries TRBV10-2 and TRBJ2-3; 12 nucleotides agree with TRBD2. V shed 6 bases, J shed 0 bases, and the junction held 4 bases outside the gene matches. Germline CDR1 reads WSHSY; CDR2 reads SAAADI. This CDR3 spans 16 amino acids. This CDR3 is CASRLAGGLSTDTQYF. In nucleotides, the CDR3 is TGCGCCAGCAGGCTAGCGGGGGGGCTTAGCACAGATACGCAGTATTTT.

Remarks on this clonotype: A read error may explain this, as a much larger clone is one base away. The chain's CDR3 is CATSETPGTSGVTDTQCF. CDR3 DNA sequence: TGTGCCACCAGTGAGACTCCCGGGACTAGCGGAGTCACAGATACGCAGTGTTTT. The chain has TRBV24-1 and TRBJ2-3, with 11 positions matching TRBD2. The CDR3 runs 18 residues. Per the germline V gene, CDR1 is KGHDR and CDR2 is SFDVKD.

CDR3 loop: CASSYWVSGEQYF. The CDR3 DNA sequence: TGTGCCAGCAGTTACTGGGTCAGCGGCGAGCAGTACTTC. The chain uses TRBV6-5 and TRBJ2-7; the D gene is possibly TRBD2 (5 bases). The CDR3 sequence is 13 residues long. CDR1 and CDR2 from the germline V gene are MNHEY and SVGAGI. V was pared by 1 base and J by 6 bases, with 10 bases between.

This rearrangement joins TRBV11-2 to TRBJ1-3; 7 nucleotides match TRBD1. Germline-derived CDR1 and CDR2 are SGHAT and FQNNGV. V dropped 5 bases and J dropped 0; count of bases not matched to a gene: 10. The CDR3 spans 17 residues. The CDR3: CASSVRQGEGSGNTIYF. The CDR3 region has the DNA TGTGCCAGCAGCGTCAGACAGGGTGAGGGCTCTGGAAACACCATATATTTT.

The chain carries TRBV27 and TRBJ1-2; no clear D gene. The V gene lost 3 bases and the J gene lost 3 bases, with 8 bases spanning the gap. The CDR3 is 13 amino acids. The germline CDR1 and CDR2 sequences are MNHEY and SMNVEV (reference sequence). CDR3 DNA: TGTGCCAGCAGTTTGGGGTCCTACTATGGCTACACCTTC. It specifies CASSLGSYYGYTF.